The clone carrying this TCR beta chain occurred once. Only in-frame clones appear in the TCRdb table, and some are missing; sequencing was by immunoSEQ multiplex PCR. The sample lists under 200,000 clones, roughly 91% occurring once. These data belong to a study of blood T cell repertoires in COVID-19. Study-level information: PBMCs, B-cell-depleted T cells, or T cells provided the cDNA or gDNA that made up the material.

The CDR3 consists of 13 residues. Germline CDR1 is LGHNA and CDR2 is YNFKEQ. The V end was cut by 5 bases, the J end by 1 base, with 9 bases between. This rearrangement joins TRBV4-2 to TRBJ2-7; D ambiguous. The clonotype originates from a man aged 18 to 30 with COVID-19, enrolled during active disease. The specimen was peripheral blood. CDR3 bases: TGTGCCAGCAGCTCGGCGGAGTCCTACGAGCAGTACTTC. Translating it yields CASSSAESYEQYF.